This TCR beta chain was documented in a study of shared clonotypes between healthy human individuals (dated by TCRdb to 2018 to 2021). A note on the overall study: The cohort comprised a couple of women and a few men aged 18 to 49 years. Per donor, three plates each were used for CD4 naive and CD4 memory, two for CD8 naive, and one for CD8 memory. The study deeply sequenced blood TCR repertoires of about 5 healthy adults to estimate repertoire size and the extent of clonotype sharing between individuals. Libraries were prepared and TCR repertoires were sequenced by different laboratories using diverse techniques, in order to increase sequencing depth and limit assay-specific biases. Per donor, leukapheresis produced somewhere between about 0.94 and 10 billion PBMCs.

Using the deep immunoSEQ assay, TCR CDR3 regions were amplified from genomic DNA by multiplex PCR. Extracted genomic DNA from each cell subset was distributed evenly across all wells of several immunoSEQ 96-well plates, and each plate was treated as a replicate. For sorted subsets, each replicate PCR was loaded with approximately 200 ng genomic DNA, equivalent to 32,000 or so T cell genomes. Purified libraries were measured with a Qubit 3.0 fluorometer, size-checked on a Bioanalyzer 2100, and measured again with the KAPA Library Quantification kit. Every immunoSEQ 96-well plate was sequenced on a separate single-read 150-cycle Illumina NextSeq 550 flow cell. As for how the authors treated the data: Because the immunoSEQ output included only junctional sequences and no quality scores, the filtering could not be the same as the filtering used for full-length reads. Sequences were annotated with PyIR, a Python wrapper for IgBLAST v1.9, using IMGT germline references to assign V/J genes and CDR3. Any read was removed if the V/J assignment was weak (E-value above 1e-6), the CDR3 was missing, or the read contained stop codons, out-of-frame junctions, or ambiguous translated residues. V3J clonotypes were defined as sequences sharing an identical inferred V gene, J gene, and CDR3 amino acid sequence. The percentage overlap between two repertoires was calculated by dividing the number of shared unique clonotypes by the size of the smaller repertoire. RTK rarefaction, the Chao1 estimator, and Recon v2.1 estimates of unobserved clonotypes were used to assess repertoire richness. OLGA was used to compute generation probabilities for all TCRbeta clonotypes that the gDNA method yielded from four donors. In its TCRdb copy, this immuneACCESS table keeps in-frame sequences only and misses some clones. Where compared with another copy, unresolved V genes explain less than half of these, and the others have no known cause. V and J calls plus clone size are reproduced from that table; the DNA served to infer D and trimming. Across this sample there are roughly 300,000 clones, with roughly 84% seen only once. The ten most abundant clones make up 15% to 20% of the sample.

General findings and caveats noted by the study authors: Higher generation probabilities were observed for clonotypes shared by all four sorted-subset donors than for non-shared clonotypes. Even with the large sequencing depth, rarefaction of the sorted-subset datasets indicated that sequencing was incomplete. Larger estimated clonotype richness was generally found for naive subsets than for memory subsets. Across four donors, approximately 5% of naive CD4, more than 3% of naive CD8, roughly 2.3% of memory CD4, and 0.3% to 0.45% of memory CD8 clonotypes were shared. Sampling was restricted to blood, and TCR repertoires in tissues likely differ from the TCR repertoires found in blood. Based on pairwise subsampling, the degree of clonotype sharing among donors was expected to be affected by sequencing depth. The small number of donors limited the genetic and exposure-history diversity represented.

On this clone: Its antigen is still unknown. Within one base of it there is no much larger clone, and no base qualities were kept.

The donors were healthy, HIV-negative adults who had no recently reported acute infections or vaccinations. Every donor was a Caucasian adult living in Nashville, Tennessee, USA. The CD8 memory samples were a combination of magnetically selected CD45RO+ cells and CCR7-negative CD45RA+ effector memory (TemRA) cells. Blood was obtained by leukapheresis, after which PBMCs were separated by Ficoll-Histopaque density gradient centrifugation and cryopreserved in liquid nitrogen vapor phase. Analytical flow cytometry was used to check the purity and quantity of each magnetically sorted T cell population. From each sorted fraction, genomic DNA was isolated and quantified by UV absorbance on a Nanodrop 2000c. The CDR3 starts with the cysteine, ends with the phenylalanine, and has 13 residues. Left in the record is the CDR3 DNA by itself, 39 bases read in frame from the first base. In the germline V gene, CDR1 corresponds to SQVTM and CDR2 to ANQGSEA. V is cut by 2 bases and J by 4 bases, and the space between the germline ends is 11 bases.

The sequenced material came from memory CD8+ T cells sorted from blood. The cell subset or site label here, explained by the study, means: CD45RO+ cells pooled with CCR7-negative TemRA cells. The chain links TRBV29-1 with TRBJ1-2; a tentative D call is TRBD1 (6 bases match). The sequence derives from a man in his late teens or twenties in good health. Read as DNA, the sequence is TGCAGCGTTGAACAGGGGTATAGCTATGGCTACACCTTC. This translates into CSVEQGYSYGYTF.